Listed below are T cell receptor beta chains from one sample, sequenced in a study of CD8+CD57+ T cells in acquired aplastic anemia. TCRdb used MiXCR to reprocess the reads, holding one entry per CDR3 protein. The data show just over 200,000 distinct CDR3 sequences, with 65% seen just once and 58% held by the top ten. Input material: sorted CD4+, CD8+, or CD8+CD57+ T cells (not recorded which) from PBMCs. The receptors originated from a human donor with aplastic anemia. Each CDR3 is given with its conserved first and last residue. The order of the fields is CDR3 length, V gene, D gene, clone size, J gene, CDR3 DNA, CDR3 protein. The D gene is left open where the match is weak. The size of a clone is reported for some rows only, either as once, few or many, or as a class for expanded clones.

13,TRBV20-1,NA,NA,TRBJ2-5,TGCAGTGCCCACAAACCCGGAGTGGAGACCCAGTACTTC,CSAHKPGVETQYF
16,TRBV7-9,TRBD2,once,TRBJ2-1,TGTGCCAGCAGCTTAGTCCTGGGCGGGAGAAACAATGAGCAGTTCTTC,CASSLVLGGRNNEQFF
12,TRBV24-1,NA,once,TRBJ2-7,TGTGTCACCAGTGTTAGCTCGAGCGAGCAGTACTTC,CVTSVSSSEQYF
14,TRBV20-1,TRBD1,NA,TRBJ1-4,TGCAGTGGTAAAGGGACAGGGACTAATGAAAAACTGTTTTTT,CSGKGTGTNEKLFF
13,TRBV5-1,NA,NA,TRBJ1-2,TGCGCCAGCAGCTTGGATCCCAGCTATGGCTACACCTTC,CASSLDPSYGYTF
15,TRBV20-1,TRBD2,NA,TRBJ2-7,TGCAGTGCTAGAAGAGCTAGCGGGAGATCCGACGAGCAGTACTTC,CSARRASGRSDEQYF
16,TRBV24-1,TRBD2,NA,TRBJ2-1,TGTGCCACCAGTGATTCGGGCCTAGCGGGATACAATGAGCAGTTCTTC,CATSDSGLAGYNEQFF
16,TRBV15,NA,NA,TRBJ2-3,TGTGCCACCAGCAGCTTGGTCCCGGGGGTCACAGATACGCAGTATTTT,CATSSLVPGVTDTQYF
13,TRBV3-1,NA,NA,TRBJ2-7,TGTGCCAGCAGCCGAGCCGGCGGGTACGAGCAGTACTTC,CASSRAGGYEQYF
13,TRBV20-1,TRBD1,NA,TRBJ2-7,TGCAGTGCTAGACCCGGACAGGGTGGAGAGCAGTACTTC,CSARPGQGGEQYF
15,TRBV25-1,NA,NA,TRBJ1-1,TGTGCCAGCAGTGAAAAGACGGATAAGAACACTGAAGCTTTCTTT,CASSEKTDKNTEAFF
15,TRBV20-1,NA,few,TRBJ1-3,TGCAGTGCTACCAGCTCAGGGAGCGGGAGAAACACCATATATTTT,CSATSSGSGRNTIYF
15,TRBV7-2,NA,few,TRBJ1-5,TGTGCCAGCAGCTTAGTCGACGGAGTTTGGGGGCCCCAGCATTTT,CASSLVDGVWGPQHF
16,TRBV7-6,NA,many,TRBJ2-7,TGTGCCAGCAGCTTAGCAGCGGGCCTAGCAGATGGCGAGCAGTACTTC,CASSLAAGLADGEQYF
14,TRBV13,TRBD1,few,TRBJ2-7,TGTGCCAGCAGCCAGGGGGACAGGGCGTACGAGCAGTACTTC,CASSQGDRAYEQYF
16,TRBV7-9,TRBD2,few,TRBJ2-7,TGTGCCAGCAGCTCCCTAGCGGGACTAGCGGCCTACGAGCAGTACTTC,CASSSLAGLAAYEQYF
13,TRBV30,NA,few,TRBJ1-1,TGTGCCTGGAGTTGGCGGGGAGGGATTGAAGCTTTCTTT,CAWSWRGGIEAFF
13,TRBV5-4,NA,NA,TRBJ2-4,TGTGCCAGCAGCTTGGGCGCAGGGTGGGATCAGTACTTC,CASSLGAGWDQYF
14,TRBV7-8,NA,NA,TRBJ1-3,TGTGCCAGCAGCTACAGGTGTTTCGCAAACACTATATATTTT,CASSYRCFANTIYF
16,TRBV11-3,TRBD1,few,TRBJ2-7,TGTGCCAGCAGCTCCAGTCGGACAGGGGAAGACGGCGAGCAGTACTTC,CASSSSRTGEDGEQYF
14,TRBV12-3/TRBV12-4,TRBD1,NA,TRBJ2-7,TGTGCCAGCAGTTTGGGACAGGGATCGAGAGAGCAGTACTTC,CASSLGQGSREQYF
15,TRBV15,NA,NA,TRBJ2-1,TGTGCCACCAGCAGGGGACGGTCCTCCTACAATGAGCAGTTCTTC,CATSRGRSSYNEQFF
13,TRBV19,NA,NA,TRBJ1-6,TGTGCCAGTAGTACAGGGACGGAGTCACCCCTCCACTTT,CASSTGTESPLHF
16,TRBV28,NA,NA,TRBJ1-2,TGTGCCAGCAGTCCCCGATTGAGGGTAGGCAAATATGGCTACACCTTC,CASSPRLRVGKYGYTF
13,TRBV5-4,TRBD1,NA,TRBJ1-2,TGTGCCAGCAGCTACGACAGGGAGGGCGGCTACACCTTC,CASSYDREGGYTF
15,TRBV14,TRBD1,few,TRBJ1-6,TGTGCCAGCAGCCTTCGGACAGGAGGAAATTCACCCCTCCACTTT,CASSLRTGGNSPLHF
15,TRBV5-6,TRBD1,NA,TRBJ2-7,TGTGCCAGCAGCACGCGACAGGGTGAATTCTACGAGCAGTACTTC,CASSTRQGEFYEQYF
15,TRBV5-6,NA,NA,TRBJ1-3,TGTGCCAGCAGCTCCGAGCGGACCCCTGGAAACACCATATATTTT,CASSSERTPGNTIYF
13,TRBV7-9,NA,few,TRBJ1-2,TGTGCCAGCAGCGTAGAGGACCCCTATGGCTACACCTTC,CASSVEDPYGYTF
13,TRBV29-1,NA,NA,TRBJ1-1,TGCAGCGTTGATGGGGGACCGAACACTGAAGCTTTCTTT,CSVDGGPNTEAFF
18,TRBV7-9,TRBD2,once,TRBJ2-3,TGTGCCAGCAGCCGGACTAGCGGGGGGGCTACTAGCACAGATACGCAGTATTTT,CASSRTSGGATSTDTQYF
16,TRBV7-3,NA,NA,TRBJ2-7,TGTGCCAGCAGCTTAACGGCCGGGGGCTTCTCCTACGAGCAGTACTTC,CASSLTAGGFSYEQYF
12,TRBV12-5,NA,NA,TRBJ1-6,TGTGCTAGTGGTTTGGATCTGTCACCCCTCCACTTT,CASGLDLSPLHF
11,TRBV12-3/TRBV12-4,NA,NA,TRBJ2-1,TGTGCCAGCACCTCCTACAATGAGCAGTTCTTC,CASTSYNEQFF
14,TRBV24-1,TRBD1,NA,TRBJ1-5,TGTGCCACCCCGGGACAGGGGACGGGTCAGCCCCAGCATTTT,CATPGQGTGQPQHF
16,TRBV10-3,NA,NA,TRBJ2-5,TGTGCCATCAGTGAGTCGACGGGACGGTCGCAAGAGACCCAGTACTTC,CAISESTGRSQETQYF
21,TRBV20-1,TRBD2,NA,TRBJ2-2,TGCAGTGCTAGAGTTCCGGGACTAGCGGGAGGGAAGCGTGCGAACACCGGGGAGCTGTTTTTT,CSARVPGLAGGKRANTGELFF
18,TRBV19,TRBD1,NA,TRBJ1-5,TGTGCCAGCCACTCCGGGGGAAACAGGGGGCGGTTTAAGGAGCCCCAGCATTTT,CASHSGGNRGRFKEPQHF
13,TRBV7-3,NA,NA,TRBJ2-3,TGTGCCAACAGCAAAGCTCTATTAGATACGCAGTATTTT,CANSKALLDTQYF
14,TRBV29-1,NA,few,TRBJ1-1,TGCAGCGTTGGGCAGAACTCCAGGGGCGCTGAAGCTTTCTTT,CSVGQNSRGAEAFF
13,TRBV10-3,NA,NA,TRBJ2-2,TGTGCCATCAGTAGCCTGAGGACCGGGGAGCTGTTTTTT,CAISSLRTGELFF
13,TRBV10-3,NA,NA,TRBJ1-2,TGTGCCATCTCTGAGCGGGGGGAGTGGGGCTACACCTTC,CAISERGEWGYTF